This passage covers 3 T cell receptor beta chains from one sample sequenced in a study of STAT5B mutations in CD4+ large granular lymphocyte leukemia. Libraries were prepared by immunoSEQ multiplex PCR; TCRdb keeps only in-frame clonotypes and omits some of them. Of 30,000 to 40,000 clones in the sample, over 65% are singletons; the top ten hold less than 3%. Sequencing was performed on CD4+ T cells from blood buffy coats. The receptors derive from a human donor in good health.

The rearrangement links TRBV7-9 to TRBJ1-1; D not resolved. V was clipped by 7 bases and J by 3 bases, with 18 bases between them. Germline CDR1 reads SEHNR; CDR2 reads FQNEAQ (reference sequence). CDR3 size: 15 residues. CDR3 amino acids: CASIPRSSIHTEAFF. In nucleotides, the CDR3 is TGTGCCAGCATCCCACGGTCAAGTATACACACTGAAGCTTTCTTT.

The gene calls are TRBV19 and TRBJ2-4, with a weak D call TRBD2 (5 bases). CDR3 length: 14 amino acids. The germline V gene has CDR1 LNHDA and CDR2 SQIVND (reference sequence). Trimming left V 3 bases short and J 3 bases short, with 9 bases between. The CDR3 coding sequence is TGTGCCAGTAGTATCGGACTGTTCAAAAACATTCAGTACTTC. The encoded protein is CASSIGLFKNIQYF.

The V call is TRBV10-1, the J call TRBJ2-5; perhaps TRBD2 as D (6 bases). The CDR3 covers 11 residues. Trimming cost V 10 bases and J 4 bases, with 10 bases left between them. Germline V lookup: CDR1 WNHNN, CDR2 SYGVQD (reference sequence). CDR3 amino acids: CAIVGGETQYF. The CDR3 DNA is TGCGCCATCGTGGGGGGAGAGACCCAGTACTTC.